This T cell receptor (beta chain) was documented in a study of T cell repertoires in cytomegalovirus infection. Background on the study: Public TCR beta signatures were indicative of both CMV infection and a matching HLA type.

Study results and caveats: Dominant in the ex vivo response were TCR beta clonotypes restricted by HLA-C and specific for CMV.

This clonotype was detected only a few times. Its antigen remains unknown. MiXCR, applied by TCRdb to the reads, yields one record per CDR3 protein. The repertoire has some 900,000 distinct CDR3 sequences, 30% to 35% of them found once; the top ten carry around 12%. This TCR came from a human donor in good health (CMV status not recorded). Some clones in this sample may be carry-over from other donors' samples. Sequencing used cultured CD8+ T cells from PBMCs, obtained from culture after CMV antigen stimulation.

Here the CDR3 reads CASSFLTSGTSGTQYF. The CDR3 DNA is TGTGCCAGCAGTTTTCTGACTAGCGGGACCTCGGGGACCCAGTACTTC. The V and J genes are TRBV28 and TRBJ2-5, with 11 bases aligning to TRBD2. With V trimmed by 3 bases and J by 7 bases, 10 bases remained unmatched. There are 16 residues in the CDR3. In germline, CDR1 is MDHEN, CDR2 SYDVKM.